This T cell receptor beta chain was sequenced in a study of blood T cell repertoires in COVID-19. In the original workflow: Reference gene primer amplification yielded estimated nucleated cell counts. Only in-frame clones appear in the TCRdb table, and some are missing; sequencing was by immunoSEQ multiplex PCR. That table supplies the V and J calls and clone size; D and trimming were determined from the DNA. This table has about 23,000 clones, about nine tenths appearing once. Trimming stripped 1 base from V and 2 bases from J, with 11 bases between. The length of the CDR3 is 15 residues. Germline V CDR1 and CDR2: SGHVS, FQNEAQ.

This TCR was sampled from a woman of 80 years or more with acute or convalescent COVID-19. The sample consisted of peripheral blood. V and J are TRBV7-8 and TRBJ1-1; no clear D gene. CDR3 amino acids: CASSLDSGTNTEAFF. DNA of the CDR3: TGTGCCAGCAGCTTAGACTCGGGAACAAACACTGAAGCTTTCTTT.